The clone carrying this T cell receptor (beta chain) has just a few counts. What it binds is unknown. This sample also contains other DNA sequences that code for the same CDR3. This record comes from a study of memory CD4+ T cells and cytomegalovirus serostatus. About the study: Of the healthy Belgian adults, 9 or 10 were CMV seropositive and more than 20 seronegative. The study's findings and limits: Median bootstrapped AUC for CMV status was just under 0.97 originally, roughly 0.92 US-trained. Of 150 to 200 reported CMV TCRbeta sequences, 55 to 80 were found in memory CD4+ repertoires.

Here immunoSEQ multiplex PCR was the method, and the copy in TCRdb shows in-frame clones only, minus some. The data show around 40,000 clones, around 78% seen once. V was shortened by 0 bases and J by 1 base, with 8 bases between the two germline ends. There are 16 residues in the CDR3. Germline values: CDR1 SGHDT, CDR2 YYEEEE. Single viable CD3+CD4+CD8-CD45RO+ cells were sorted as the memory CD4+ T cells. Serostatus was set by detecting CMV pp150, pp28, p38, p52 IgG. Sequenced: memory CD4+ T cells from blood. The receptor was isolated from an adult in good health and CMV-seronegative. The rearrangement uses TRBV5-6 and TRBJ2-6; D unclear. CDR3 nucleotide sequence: TGTGCCAGCAGCTTGGCGGTTTCGTCTGGGGCCAACGTCCTGACTTTC. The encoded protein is CASSLAVSSGANVLTF.